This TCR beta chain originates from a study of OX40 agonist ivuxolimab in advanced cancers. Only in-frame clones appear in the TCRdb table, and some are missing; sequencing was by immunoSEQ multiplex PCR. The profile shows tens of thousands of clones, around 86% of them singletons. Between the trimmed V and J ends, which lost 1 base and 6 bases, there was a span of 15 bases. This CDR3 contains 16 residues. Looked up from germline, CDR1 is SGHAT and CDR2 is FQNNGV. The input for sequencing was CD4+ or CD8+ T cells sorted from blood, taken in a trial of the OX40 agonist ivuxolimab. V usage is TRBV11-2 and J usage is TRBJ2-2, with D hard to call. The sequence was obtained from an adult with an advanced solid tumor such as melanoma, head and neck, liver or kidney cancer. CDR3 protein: CASSLVGGFGSGELFF. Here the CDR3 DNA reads TGTGCCAGCAGCTTAGTGGGCGGTTTCGGGTCCGGGGAGCTGTTTTTT.